The rows below give T cell receptor beta chains drawn from one sample of a study of cytomegalovirus exposure and HLA in healthy donors. Here immunoSEQ multiplex PCR was the method, and the copy in TCRdb shows in-frame clones only, minus some. Found here are 100,000 to 150,000 clones, approximately 70% of them singletons; the top ten hold more than 2.5%. Sequenced material: PBMCs. These receptors were collected from a woman aged 55-75 years in good health and CMV-seropositive. CDR3s include the opening cysteine and the closing phenylalanine or tryptophan. The D gene is left open where the match is weak. Clone size, where shown, is once, few, many, or a class for clones that have expanded.

>TRBV5-1|-|-|TRBJ1-4
CASSFGDRMGATNEKLFF
TGCGCCAGCAGCTTCGGTGACAGGATGGGAGCAACTAATGAAAAACTGTTTTTT
>TRBV6-1|-|-|TRBJ2-1
CASSFLGAPAYEQFF
TGTGCCAGCAGTTTTTTAGGGGCCCCCGCCTACGAGCAGTTCTTC
>TRBV27|-|TRBD1|TRBJ2-7
CASSLWGQGSYEQYF
TGTGCCAGCAGTTTATGGGGACAGGGGTCCTACGAGCAGTACTTC
>TRBV19|-|-|TRBJ2-6
CASRGAGANVLTF
TGTGCCAGCAGGGGAGCCGGGGCCAACGTCCTGACTTTC
>TRBV4-1|-|-|TRBJ1-3
CASSRRGGDPFRAGSGNTIYF
TGCGCCAGCAGCCGCCGGGGCGGGGATCCTTTCCGGGCGGGTTCTGGAAACACCATATATTTT
>TRBV16|-|-|TRBJ2-6
CASSQSGTFSGANVLTF
TGTGCCAGCAGCCAATCTGGGACTTTCTCTGGGGCCAACGTCCTGACTTTC
>TRBV4-1|-|TRBD1|TRBJ2-3
CATTLTGSGTDTQYF
TGCGCCACTACGTTGACAGGGTCTGGCACAGATACGCAGTATTTT
>TRBV7-8|once|TRBD1|TRBJ1-2
CASSLGQGNGYTF
TGTGCCAGCAGCTTAGGACAGGGAAATGGCTACACCTTC
>TRBV9|-|-|TRBJ1-3
CASSVAYRTSSGNTIYF
TGTGCCAGCAGCGTAGCGTACAGGACCAGCTCTGGAAACACCATATATTTT
>TRBV5-1|-|-|TRBJ2-5
CASSRIAALYQETQYF
TGCGCCAGCAGCCGAATAGCGGCTCTATACCAAGAGACCCAGTACTTC
>TRBV10-1|-|-|TRBJ2-3
CASMSSGTDTQYF
TGCGCCAGCATGAGTAGCGGCACAGATACGCAGTATTTT
>TRBV7-9|-|-|TRBJ1-1
CSSSVQGNTEAFF
TGTTCCAGCAGCGTACAGGGAAACACTGAAGCTTTCTTT
>TRBV7-9|-|TRBD1|TRBJ1-1
CASSPIQGAGAFF
TGTGCCAGCAGCCCCATTCAGGGGGCGGGAGCTTTCTTT
>TRBV29-1|-|-|TRBJ2-7
CSVDSGTYEQYF
TGCAGCGTTGATTCAGGGACCTACGAGCAGTACTTC
>TRBV10-3|-|-|TRBJ1-2
CAISESNPGDLGYGYTF
TGTGCCATCAGTGAGTCCAACCCAGGGGACCTGGGCTATGGCTACACCTTC
>TRBV5-1|once|TRBD1|TRBJ2-7
CASSVGQGFSYEQYF
TGCGCCAGCAGCGTGGGACAGGGATTCTCCTACGAGCAGTACTTC
>TRBV6-1|-|-|TRBJ1-2
CASSEGSGGHGYTF
TGTGCCAGCAGTGAAGGATCCGGGGGGCACGGCTACACCTTC
>TRBV6-5|once|TRBD1|TRBJ2-7
CASSYPGTGAYEQYF
TGTGCCAGCAGTTACCCCGGGACAGGAGCCTACGAGCAGTACTTC
>TRBV10-3|-|TRBD1|TRBJ2-1
CAGGQNNEQFF
TGTGCCGGGGGACAGAACAATGAGCAGTTCTTC
>TRBV6-1|-|-|TRBJ1-5
CASTGGFNQPQHF
TGTGCCAGCACTGGGGGGTTCAATCAGCCCCAGCATTTT
>TRBV11-3|-|TRBD1|TRBJ1-1
CASSSQGDGEAFF
TGTGCCAGCAGCTCACAGGGGGACGGTGAAGCTTTCTTT
>TRBV27|-|TRBD2|TRBJ2-5
CASGNPGGGTQYF
TGTGCCAGCGGCAACCCGGGGGGAGGGACCCAGTACTTC
>TRBV9|-|TRBD1|TRBJ1-2
CASSVDGETGGDYGYTF
TGTGCCAGCAGCGTAGATGGGGAAACAGGGGGCGACTATGGCTACACCTTC
>TRBV19|-|TRBD1|TRBJ1-4
CASSQYRDRANEKLFF
TGTGCCAGTAGTCAATACCGGGACAGGGCTAATGAAAAACTGTTTTTT
>TRBV7-2|once|-|TRBJ2-3
CASRRDTDTQYF
TGTGCCAGCAGGCGGGATACAGATACGCAGTATTTT
>TRBV6-5|-|-|TRBJ2-1
CASTQGYNEQFF
TGTGCCAGCACACAGGGATACAATGAGCAGTTCTTC
>TRBV7-9|-|TRBD2|TRBJ2-5
CASSLGLAGEETQYF
TGTGCCAGCAGCTTAGGGCTAGCGGGGGAAGAGACCCAGTACTTC
>TRBV10-2|-|TRBD2|TRBJ2-1
CASSEGTSSTNEQFF
TGCGCCAGCAGTGAAGGGACTAGCAGTACCAATGAGCAGTTCTTC
>TRBV2|-|-|TRBJ1-4
CASRARVGTNEKLFF
TGTGCCAGCCGTGCCCGAGTCGGAACTAATGAAAAACTGTTTTTT
>TRBV27|-|TRBD2|TRBJ2-7
CASSLVAGSSYEQYF
TGTGCCAGCAGTTTAGTAGCGGGGAGCTCCTACGAGCAGTACTTC
>TRBV7-9|-|TRBD1|TRBJ1-1
CASSLNRGSTEAFF
TGTGCCAGCAGCCTAAACAGGGGGTCCACTGAAGCTTTCTTT
>TRBV9|few|-|TRBJ1-1
CASSVEQGMGNTEAFF
TGTGCCAGCAGCGTAGAACAGGGAATGGGGAACACTGAAGCTTTCTTT
>TRBV7-9|-|-|TRBJ2-1
CASSPGGSRAYNEQFF
TGTGCCAGCAGCCCTGGAGGGAGCAGGGCCTACAATGAGCAGTTCTTC
>TRBV7-9|-|-|TRBJ1-3
CASSLETTRNTIYF
TGTGCCAGCAGCTTAGAGACAACCCGAAACACCATATATTTT
>TRBV29-1|-|-|TRBJ2-7
CSVHLGQGATYEQYF
TGCAGCGTACACCTCGGGCAGGGCGCGACCTACGAGCAGTACTTC
>TRBV28|-|TRBD1|TRBJ1-2
CASSPGTGGSYGYTF
TGTGCCAGCAGTCCCGGGACAGGGGGCAGCTATGGCTACACCTTC
>TRBV6-5|-|TRBD2|TRBJ2-7
CASSYAGENSYEQYF
TGTGCCAGCAGTTACGCGGGGGAAAACTCCTACGAGCAGTACTTC
>TRBV5-1|-|-|TRBJ1-5
CASSLDRLGQPQHF
TGCGCCAGCAGCTTGGACAGGTTGGGTCAGCCCCAGCATTTT
>TRBV6-6|few|-|TRBJ2-2
CASTLNREYGELFF
TGTGCCAGCACTTTGAACAGGGAGTACGGGGAGCTGTTTTTT
>TRBV6-5|-|TRBD1|TRBJ2-7
CASSYSATGGYEQYF
TGTGCCAGCAGTTACTCCGCGACAGGGGGATACGAGCAGTACTTC
>TRBV7-9|-|-|TRBJ1-1
CASSPTPDIKAFF
TGTGCCAGCAGCCCTACCCCCGACATCAAAGCTTTCTTT
>TRBV5-1|once|-|TRBJ1-1
CASSLGVSGTEAFF
TGCGCCAGCAGCTTGGGGGTGTCAGGCACTGAAGCTTTCTTT
>TRBV27|-|-|TRBJ1-1
CASSFGPNTEAFF
TGTGCCAGCAGTTTTGGGCCGAACACTGAAGCTTTCTTT
>TRBV2|-|-|TRBJ1-1
CASSEGMEYTEAFF
TGTGCCAGCAGCGAAGGGATGGAGTACACTGAAGCTTTCTTT
>TRBV7-9|-|-|TRBJ1-2
CASSLAIGRGHGYTF
TGTGCCAGCAGCTTAGCCATCGGGAGGGGACATGGCTACACCTTC
>TRBV10-3|-|TRBD1|TRBJ1-1
CAISEGTGGKEAFF
TGTGCCATCAGTGAGGGGACAGGGGGCAAAGAAGCTTTCTTT
>TRBV2|-|-|TRBJ2-7
CASRGGRGRYEQYF
TGTGCCAGCAGGGGGGGGCGGGGGAGGTACGAGCAGTACTTC
>TRBV5-1|-|-|TRBJ2-1
CASSLGGGDYNEQFF
TGCGCCAGCAGCTTGGGAGGGGGTGACTACAATGAGCAGTTCTTC